One sample yielded the 18 T cell receptor beta chains listed below, sequenced in a study of CD8 T cells in Susac syndrome. Reverse transcription of about 0.5 to 1 ug RNA used random hexamers. From the immunoSEQ multiplex PCR reads, TCRdb called clonotypes with MiXCR, one entry per CDR3 protein. This sample has about 120,000 distinct CDR3 sequences, with nearly 96% found just once. The sequencing input was CD4+ T cells from PBMCs. The receptors shown here come from a human donor with Susac syndrome.

V gene TRBV5-1 combines with J gene TRBJ2-5, with 8 bases lining up with TRBD1. There are 15 residues in the CDR3. Trimming cost V 2 bases and J 5 bases; bases outside gene matches: 8. Germline CDR1 SGHRS, CDR2 YFSETQ. CDR3 protein: CASSFSAGGLETQYF. In DNA, the CDR3 is TGCGCCAGCAGCTTTTCGGCAGGGGGCTTGGAGACCCAGTACTTC.

The chain has TRBV7-9 and TRBJ2-6; D possibly matches TRBD1 or TRBD2 (5 bases each). Trimming removed 5 bases from V and 2 bases from J, with 19 bases in between. The length of the CDR3 is 18 residues. Germline V gene data show CDR1 as SEHNR and CDR2 as FQNEAQ (reference sequence). CDR3 region: CASSDSRHPGPGANVLTF. CDR3 nucleotide sequence: TGTGCCAGCAGCGATAGTCGGCACCCGGGGCCTGGGGCCAACGTCCTGACTTTC.

The chain employs TRBV5-6 and TRBJ2-6, with no clear D. This CDR3 is 17 amino acids long. The germline gives CDR1 SGHDT, CDR2 YYEEEE. Between the trimmed V and J ends, which lost 0 bases and 2 bases, there was a span of 12 bases. The CDR3 DNA follows: TGTGCCAGCAGCTTGGAAGGCACCTTCCCTGGGGCCAACGTCCTGACTTTC. Translating it yields CASSLEGTFPGANVLTF.

The rearrangement uses TRBV4-1 and TRBJ2-5, with D perhaps matching TRBD1 or TRBD2 (5 bases each). V was shortened by 0 bases and J by 8 bases, with 10 bases between the two germline ends. The CDR3 contains 13 residues. Germline values: CDR1 MGHRA, CDR2 YSYEKL. The CDR3 nucleotides are TGCGCCAGCAGCCAAGAGGGGGACGGAACCCAGTACTTC. This sequence encodes CASSQEGDGTQYF.

This clonotype appeared once. V usage is TRBV6-5 and J usage is TRBJ2-2; possibly TRBD2 for D (5 bases). CDR1 MNHEY and CDR2 SVGAGI come from the germline V gene. The CDR3 extends over 16 amino acids. The ends were cut back, 2 bases at V and 5 bases at J, with 15 bases in the middle. The CDR3 here is CASSYAPTSGTGELFF. In DNA form, the CDR3 reads TGTGCCAGCAGTTACGCGCCTACTAGTGGGACCGGGGAGCTGTTTTTT.

The genes are TRBV29-1 and TRBJ2-5; tentatively, D is TRBD2 (6 bases). The V gene lost 4 bases and the J gene lost 2 bases, with 11 bases spanning the gap. This CDR3 is 13 amino acids long. CDR1 is SQVTM and CDR2 is ANQGSEA in the germline V gene. CDR3 coding DNA: TGCAGCGTTGCCGGCGGGGATCAAGAGACCCAGTACTTC. Its protein is CSVAGGDQETQYF.

The chain uses TRBV15 and TRBJ2-1; 8 nucleotides line up with TRBD1. This CDR3 spans 13 amino acids. The V segment lost 5 bases and the J segment 10 bases; nucleotides outside the gene matches: 7. Germline CDR1 reads LNHNV; CDR2 reads YYDKDF (reference sequence). Here the CDR3 reads CATSPRQGKEQFF. The CDR3 nucleotides read TGTGCCACCAGCCCTCGACAGGGGAAGGAGCAGTTCTTC.

The rearrangement joins TRBV29-1 to TRBJ1-2; 8 bases match TRBD1. CDR1 and CDR2 from the germline V gene are SQVTM and ANQGSEA. With 7 bases clipped from V and 1 base from J, the junction kept 2 bases outside the gene matches. The CDR3 length is 12 residues. The CDR3 loop is CSGGQVNYGYTF. The CDR3 bases are TGCAGCGGGGGACAGGTTAACTATGGCTACACCTTC.

The rearrangement joins TRBV5-4 to TRBJ2-1; a weak D match, TRBD1 (6 bases). The ends were cut back, 3 bases at V and 7 bases at J, with 11 bases in the middle. This CDR3 has 13 amino acids. Germline loops: CDR1 SGHNT, CDR2 YYREEE (reference sequence). In nucleotides, the CDR3 is TGTGCCAGCAGCTCCGACAGGCAGAATGAGCAGTTCTTC. Its translation: CASSSDRQNEQFF. Using reference TRBV5-4 and TRBJ2-1 for the parts outside the CDR3, the full variable domain is ETGVTQSPTHLIKTRGQQVTLRCSSQSGHNTVSWYQQALGQGPQFIFQYYREEENGRGNFPPRFSGLQFPNYSSELNVNALELDDSALYLCASSSDRQNEQFFGPGTRLTVL.

CDR3 sequence: CASRFRRTSQTYEQYF. The CDR3 DNA reads as TGTGCCAGCAGATTCCGCCGGACTAGCCAAACCTACGAGCAGTACTTC. The J gene is TRBJ2-7, the V gene TRBV11-2; 8 bases are a match to TRBD2. Germline CDR1 SGHAT, CDR2 FQNNGV. The CDR3 is made up of 16 amino acids. J lost 2 bases, V lost 6 bases, and 12 bases had no gene match.

This clonotype was recorded once. The J gene is TRBJ2-3, the V gene TRBV29-1, with TRBD2 identical over 10 bases. The CDR3 length is 14 residues. Germline CDR1 is SQVTM and CDR2 is ANQGSEA. V lost 5 bases to trimming and J lost 0 bases; unmatched junction nucleotides: 2. CDR3 in DNA: TGCAGCGTTCGACTAGCGGGTAGCACAGATACGCAGTATTTT. It codes for CSVRLAGSTDTQYF.

The rearrangement links TRBV27 to TRBJ2-7; no definite D call. V was cut by 4 bases and J by 6 bases, with 16 bases left in between. The CDR3 is 14 amino acids. Per germline, CDR1 MNHEY and CDR2 SMNVEV (reference sequence). CDR3 region: CASSSPAPDGEQYF. CDR3 DNA sequence: TGTGCCAGCAGTTCACCCGCCCCAGATGGCGAGCAGTACTTC.

V gene TRBV9 combines with J gene TRBJ1-1, with D tentatively TRBD1 (5 bases). The CDR3 contains 15 residues. The V end was cut by 1 base, the J end by 1 base, with 11 bases between. Germline V gene data show CDR1 as SGDLS and CDR2 as YYNGEE. CDR3 residues: CASSVRAGKNTEAFF. The CDR3 DNA reads as TGTGCCAGCAGCGTACGGGCAGGGAAGAACACTGAAGCTTTCTTT.

This CDR3 is CASSIGGTSYGYTF. For the CDR3, the DNA is TGTGCCAGTAGTATAGGTGGCACTTCCTATGGCTACACCTTC. The chain links TRBV19 to TRBJ1-2, with D unresolved. Trimming removed 1 base at V and 4 bases at J, with 10 bases between. This CDR3 has 14 residues. CDR1 and CDR2 (germline): LNHDA, SQIVND (reference sequence). The full variable domain, its missing parts supplied by reference TRBV19 and TRBJ1-2, is DGGITQSPKYLFRKEGQNVTLSCEQNLNHDAMYWYRQDPGQGLRLIYYSQIVNDFQKGDIAEGYSVSREKKESFPLTVTSAQKNPTAFYLCASSIGGTSYGYTFGSGTRLTVV.

V and J are TRBV28 and TRBJ1-5, with D possibly matching TRBD1 (5 bases). The V end was cut by 5 bases, the J end by 8 bases, with 22 bases between. The CDR3 consists of 16 residues. Germline values: CDR1 MDHEN, CDR2 SYDVKM. Here the CDR3 reads CASSHSSDSLVKPQHF. The CDR3 coding sequence is TGTGCCAGCAGTCACTCCTCTGACAGTTTGGTGAAGCCCCAGCATTTT.

The chain employs TRBV6-2 or TRBV6-3 and TRBJ2-5; D is uncertain. Germline V gene data show CDR1 as MNHEY and CDR2 as SVGEGT. CDR3 length: 16 amino acids. V gave up 2 bases and J gave up 4 bases, with 17 bases separating them. CDR3 nucleotide sequence: TGTGCCAGCAGTTACCCGAGGAGTGTGATGGGAGAGACCCAGTACTTC. This gives the protein CASSYPRSVMGETQYF.

This clonotype has a handful of counts. The CDR3 loop reads CAWSRDTSNQPQHF. The CDR3, as DNA: TGTGCCTGGAGTAGGGACACTAGCAATCAGCCCCAGCATTTT. The rearrangement joins TRBV30 to TRBJ1-5, with a weak D call TRBD1 (6 bases). The CDR3 extends over 14 amino acids. Germline assignment: CDR1 GTSNPN and CDR2 SVGIG (reference sequence). V was trimmed by 2 bases and J by 0 bases, leaving 8 bases between them.

This clonotype was detected once. The J gene is TRBJ1-4, the V gene TRBV18; no definite D call. Trimming took off 2 bases at V and 4 bases at J, with 5 bases between the two ends. The CDR3 spans 13 residues. Germline V CDR1 and CDR2: KGHSH, LQKENI. CDR3 coding DNA: TGTGCCAGCTCACCATGGGGTAATGAAAAACTGTTTTTT. Translated, it gives CASSPWGNEKLFF. The complete variable domain, with remaining parts taken from reference TRBV18 and TRBJ1-4, reads NAGVMQNPRHLVRRRGQEARLRCSPMKGHSHVYWYRQLPEEGLKFMVYLQKENIIDESGMPKERFSAEFPKEGPSILRIQQVVRGDSAAYFCASSPWGNEKLFFGSGTQLSVL.